A selection of T cell receptor beta chains follows, all from one sample in a study of cytomegalovirus exposure and HLA in healthy donors. The protocol was immunoSEQ multiplex PCR, while the TCRdb copy is restricted to in-frame clones and leaves out a portion. The table lists about 150,000 clones, 79% of them singletons. Sequencing used PBMCs. The origin of the receptors is a man aged 50 or older in good health and CMV-seropositive. Each CDR3 is given with its conserved first and last residue. D genes are given only for firm matches. Clone size, where shown, is once, few, many, or a class for clones that have expanded.

cdr3_length j_call clone_size v_call d_call cdr3_aa cdr3_nt
15 TRBJ1-1 . TRBV5-1 . CASSLYLGSNTEAFF TGCGCCAGCAGCTTGTATCTGGGCTCGAACACTGAAGCTTTCTTT
11 TRBJ2-7 few TRBV29-1 TRBD2 CSVAWGLALYF TGCAGCGTTGCTTGGGGACTAGCGTTATACTTC
12 TRBJ1-2 . TRBV10-2 . CASRAGAGGYTF TGCGCCAGCAGGGCAGGGGCGGGTGGCTACACCTTC
15 TRBJ2-7 . TRBV7-8 . CASTSTREFLYEQYF TGTGCCAGCACCTCGACCCGGGAGTTTCTCTACGAGCAGTACTTC
14 TRBJ1-1 . TRBV6-5 . CASSPRQRHTEAFF TGTGCCAGCAGTCCTCGACAGAGGCACACTGAAGCTTTCTTT
18 TRBJ2-1 . TRBV21-1 . CASSKAGLRRALYNEQFF TGTGCCAGCAGCAAGGCAGGACTGAGGCGAGCTCTCTACAATGAGCAGTTCTTC
18 TRBJ1-6 . TRBV27 . CASSFTGHMSSYNSPLHF TGTGCCAGCAGTTTCACGGGACACATGAGCTCCTATAATTCACCCCTCCACTTT
12 TRBJ2-5 . TRBV30 . CAWSKGWETQYF TGTGCCTGGAGTAAGGGGTGGGAGACCCAGTACTTC
11 TRBJ2-1 few TRBV29-1 . CSVAAGAGQFF TGCAGCGTTGCCGCGGGCGCAGGCCAGTTCTTC
13 TRBJ2-1 . TRBV5-6 TRBD1 CASSLFRGHEQFF TGTGCCAGCAGCTTGTTCAGGGGGCATGAGCAGTTCTTC
17 TRBJ2-7 . TRBV5-6 TRBD2 CASSLPTSGFPRNEQYF TGTGCCAGCAGCTTGCCGACTAGCGGCTTTCCCCGAAACGAGCAGTACTTC
16 TRBJ1-5 . TRBV23-1 . CASIQEGGTPYQPQHF TGCGCCAGCATCCAAGAGGGGGGGACACCTTATCAGCCCCAGCATTTT
13 TRBJ2-5 . TRBV11-2 . CASSLDAWETQYF TGTGCCAGCAGCTTAGACGCGTGGGAGACCCAGTACTTC